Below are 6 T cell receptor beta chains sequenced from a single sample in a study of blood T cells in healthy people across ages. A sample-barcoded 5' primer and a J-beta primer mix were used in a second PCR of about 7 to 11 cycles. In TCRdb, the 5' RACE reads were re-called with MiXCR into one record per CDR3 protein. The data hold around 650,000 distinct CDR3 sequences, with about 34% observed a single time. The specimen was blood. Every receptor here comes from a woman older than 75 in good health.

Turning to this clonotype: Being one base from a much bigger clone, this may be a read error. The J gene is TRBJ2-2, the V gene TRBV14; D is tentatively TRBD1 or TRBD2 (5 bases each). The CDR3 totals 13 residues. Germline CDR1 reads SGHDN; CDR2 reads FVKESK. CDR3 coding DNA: TGTGCCAGCTGCCAGGGAGTTGCCGGGGAGCTGTTTTTT. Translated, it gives CASCQGVAGELFF. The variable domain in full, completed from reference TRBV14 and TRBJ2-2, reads EAGVTQFPSHSVIEKGQTVTLRCDPISGHDNLYWYRRVMGKEIKFLLHFVKESKQDESGMPNNRFLAERTGGTYSTLKVQPAELEDSGVYFCASCQGVAGELFFGEGSRLTVL.

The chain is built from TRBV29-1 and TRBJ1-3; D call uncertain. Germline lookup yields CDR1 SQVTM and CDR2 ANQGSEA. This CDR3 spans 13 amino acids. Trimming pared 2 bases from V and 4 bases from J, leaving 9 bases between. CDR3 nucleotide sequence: TGCAGCGTTGAAAGTTGGTACGGAAACACCATATATTTT. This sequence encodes CSVESWYGNTIYF.

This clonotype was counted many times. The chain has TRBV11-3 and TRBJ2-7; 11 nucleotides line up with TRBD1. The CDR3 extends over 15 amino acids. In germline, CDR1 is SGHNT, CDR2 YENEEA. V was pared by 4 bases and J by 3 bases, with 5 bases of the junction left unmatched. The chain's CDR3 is CASSSMGTGGYEQYF. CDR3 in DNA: TGTGCCAGCAGCTCGATGGGGACAGGGGGCTACGAGCAGTACTTC.

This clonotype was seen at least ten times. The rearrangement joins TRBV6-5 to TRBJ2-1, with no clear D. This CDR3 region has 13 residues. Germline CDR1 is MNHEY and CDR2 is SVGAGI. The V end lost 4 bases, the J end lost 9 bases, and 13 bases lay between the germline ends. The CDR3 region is CASSLWPAGEQFF. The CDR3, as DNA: TGTGCCAGCAGTTTGTGGCCGGCAGGTGAGCAGTTCTTC.

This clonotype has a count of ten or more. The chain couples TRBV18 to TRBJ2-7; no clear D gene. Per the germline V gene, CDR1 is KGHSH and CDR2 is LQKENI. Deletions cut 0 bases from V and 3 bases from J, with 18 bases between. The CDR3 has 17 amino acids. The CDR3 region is CASSPPYADRYLYEQYF. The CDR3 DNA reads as TGTGCCAGCTCACCACCGTACGCGGACCGGTATCTCTACGAGCAGTACTTC.

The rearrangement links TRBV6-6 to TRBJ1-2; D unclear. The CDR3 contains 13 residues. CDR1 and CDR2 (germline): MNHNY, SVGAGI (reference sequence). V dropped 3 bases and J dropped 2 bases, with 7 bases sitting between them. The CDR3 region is CASSYDPNYGYTF. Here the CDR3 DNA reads TGTGCCAGCAGTTATGACCCCAACTATGGCTACACCTTC.